The subject of this entry is one TCR beta chain. Its target is not known. Unexposed donor CD4+ T cells date from about 2011-2018, before the COVID-19 pandemic. The cells were cultured for about ten days before CD4+ T cells were isolated. Testing used SARS-CoV-2 S/N and four cold-coronavirus spikes on unexposed-donor CD4+ T cells, cells permitting. This record belongs to a study of CD4 T cells in relation to SARS-CoV-2 and coronaviruses. Study in general: After 10 days of antigen culture, PBMC TCR beta CDR3s were sequenced. No peptide or an HIV-1 Nef peptide pool served as negative control. Study-wide results and limits: No crossreactivity against non-spike viral proteins was tested here.

Clones were read by immunoSEQ multiplex PCR, and TCRdb kept only the in-frame ones, dropping some. This sample has 15,000 to 20,000 clones, with approximately 80% found just once. The J segment lost 2 bases and the V segment lost 7 bases, leaving 18 bases of the junction unmatched. Germline V CDR1 and CDR2: LGHNT, FRNRAP. The CDR3 sequence is 19 residues long. Sequences were obtained from CD4+ T cells from PBMCs, cultured in vitro. The chain carries TRBV12-5 and TRBJ2-3, with 10 bases fitting TRBD2. The TCR originated in a human donor in good health. This CDR3 reads CASEPTGTSETRSTDTQYF. CDR3 in DNA: TGTGCTAGTGAGCCCACCGGGACTAGCGAGACTCGATCCACAGATACGCAGTATTTT.